This T cell receptor beta chain comes out of a study of blood T cell repertoires in COVID-19. Study context: The United States, Italy and Spain provided the acute and convalescent COVID-19 samples. Sample material is recorded as cDNA or gDNA derived from T cells, B-cell-depleted T cells, or PBMCs.

The V segment lost 2 bases and the J segment 6 bases; nucleotides outside the gene matches: 8. Germline-derived CDR1 and CDR2 are SGHRS and YFSETQ. This CDR3 spans 16 amino acids. Per the original data handling: Amplification with reference gene primers provided the estimates of nucleated cell counts. Here immunoSEQ multiplex PCR was the method, and the copy in TCRdb shows in-frame clones only, minus some. The DNA was the basis for D and trimming; V, J and clone size are from that table. The sample yields under 450,000 clones, over 75% seen once. The study recruited people aged roughly 18 to 95 years across 20 to 30 US areas.

The sequence came from a woman in her twenties or thirties who had recovered from COVID-19. The sequenced material came from PBMCs or T cells enriched from blood (not recorded which). This sequence joins TRBV5-1 and TRBJ2-2; 9 bases map to TRBD2. CDR3 nucleotide sequence: TGCGCCAGCAGCTTCGGGGCGGGAGGGCCCTCCGGGGAGCTGTTTTTT. Encoded protein: CASSFGAGGPSGELFF.